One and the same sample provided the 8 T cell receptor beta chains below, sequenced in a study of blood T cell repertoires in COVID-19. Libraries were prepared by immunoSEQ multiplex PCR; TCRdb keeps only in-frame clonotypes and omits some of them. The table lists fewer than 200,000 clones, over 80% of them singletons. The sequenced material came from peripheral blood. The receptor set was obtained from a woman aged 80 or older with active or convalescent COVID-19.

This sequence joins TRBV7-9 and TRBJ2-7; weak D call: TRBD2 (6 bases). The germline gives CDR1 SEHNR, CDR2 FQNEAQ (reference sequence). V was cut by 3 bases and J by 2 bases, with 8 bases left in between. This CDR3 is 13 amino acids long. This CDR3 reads CASSLTRTYEQYF. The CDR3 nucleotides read TGTGCCAGCAGCTTGACTAGGACCTACGAGCAGTACTTC.

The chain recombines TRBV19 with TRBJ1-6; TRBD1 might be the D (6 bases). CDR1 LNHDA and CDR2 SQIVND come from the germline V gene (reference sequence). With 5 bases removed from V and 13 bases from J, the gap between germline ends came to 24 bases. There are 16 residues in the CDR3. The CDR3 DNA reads TGTGCCAGTAGTGCCCGACAGAGGGGGAATTCGGGGCCCCTCCACTTT. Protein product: CASSARQRGNSGPLHF.

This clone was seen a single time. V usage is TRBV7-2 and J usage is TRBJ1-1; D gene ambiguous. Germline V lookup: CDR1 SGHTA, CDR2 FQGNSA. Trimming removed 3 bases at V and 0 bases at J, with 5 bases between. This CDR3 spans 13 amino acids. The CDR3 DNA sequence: TGTGCCAGCAGCTTTGAGCTGAACACTGAAGCTTTCTTT. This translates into CASSFELNTEAFF.

CDR3 region: CASRPLAANTGELFF. The CDR3 region has the DNA TGTGCCAGCAGACCCCTAGCCGCGAACACCGGGGAGCTGTTTTTT. The gene calls are TRBV2 and TRBJ2-2; possibly TRBD2 for D (5 bases). The CDR3 runs to 15 residues. Germline CDR1 and CDR2: SNHLY and FYNNEI. Trimming took off 6 bases at V and 0 bases at J, with 11 bases between the two ends. Combining the CDR3 with reference TRBV2 and TRBJ2-2 gives the whole variable domain EPEVTQTPSHQVTQMGQEVILRCVPISNHLYFYWYRQILGQKVEFLVSFYNNEISEKSEIFDDQFSVERPDGSNFTLKIRSTKLEDSAMYFCASRPLAANTGELFFGEGSRLTVL.

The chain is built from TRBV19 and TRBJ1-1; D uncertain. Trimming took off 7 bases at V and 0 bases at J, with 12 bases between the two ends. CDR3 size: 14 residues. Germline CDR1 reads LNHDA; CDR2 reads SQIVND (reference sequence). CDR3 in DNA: TGTGCCAGTACTGAGGTTTACATGAACACTGAAGCTTTCTTT. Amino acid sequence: CASTEVYMNTEAFF. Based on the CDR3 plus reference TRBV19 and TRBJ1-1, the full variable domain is DGGITQSPKYLFRKEGQNVTLSCEQNLNHDAMYWYRQDPGQGLRLIYYSQIVNDFQKGDIAEGYSVSREKKESFPLTVTSAQKNPTAFYLCASTEVYMNTEAFFGQGTRLTVV.

The CDR3 DNA sequence: TGTGCCAGCAGCCGACCGGGGGGATCGCTCAATGAGCAGTTCTTC. Amino acids: CASSRPGGSLNEQFF. This chain connects TRBV14 to TRBJ2-1; 7 nucleotides align to TRBD2. The V segment lost 4 bases and the J segment 6 bases; nucleotides outside the gene matches: 9. CDR1 SGHDN and CDR2 FVKESK come from the germline V gene. This CDR3 is 15 amino acids long.

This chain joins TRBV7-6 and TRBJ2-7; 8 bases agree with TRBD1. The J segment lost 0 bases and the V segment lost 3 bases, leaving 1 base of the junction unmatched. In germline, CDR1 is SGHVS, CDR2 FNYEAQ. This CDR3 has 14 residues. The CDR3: CASSLGTGSYEQYF. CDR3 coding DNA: TGTGCCAGCAGCTTGGGGACAGGCTCCTACGAGCAGTACTTC.

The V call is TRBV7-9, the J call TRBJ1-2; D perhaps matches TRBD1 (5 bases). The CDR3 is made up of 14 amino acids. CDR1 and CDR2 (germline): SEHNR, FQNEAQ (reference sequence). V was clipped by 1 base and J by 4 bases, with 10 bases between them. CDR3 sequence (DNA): TGTGCCAGCAGCTTAGAAGTAGGGGCCTATGGCTACACCTTC. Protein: CASSLEVGAYGYTF. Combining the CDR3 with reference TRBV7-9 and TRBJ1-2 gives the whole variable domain DTGVSQNPRHKITKRGQNVTFRCDPISEHNRLYWYRQTLGQGPEFLTYFQNEAQLEKSRLLSDRFSAERPKGSFSTLEIQRTEQGDSAMYLCASSLEVGAYGYTFGSGTRLTVV.